The 13 T cell receptor beta chains below come from one sample, sequenced in a study of OX40 agonist ivuxolimab in advanced cancers. Some clones are missing from TCRdb's copy, which holds only in-frame ones; the method was immunoSEQ multiplex PCR. Of more than 45,000 clones listed, about 85% are singletons. The starting material was CD4+ or CD8+ T cells sorted from blood, obtained in a trial of the OX40 agonist ivuxolimab. The receptors derive from an adult with an advanced solid tumor such as melanoma, head and neck, liver or kidney cancer.

This chain uses TRBV19 with TRBJ2-5; D not certain. The length of the CDR3 is 15 residues. Trimming cost V 3 bases and J 7 bases, with 18 bases left between them. Germline assignment: CDR1 LNHDA and CDR2 SQIVND (reference sequence). This CDR3 reads CASSINSESGMTQYF. The CDR3 coding sequence is TGTGCCAGTAGTATTAATTCGGAGAGTGGTATGACCCAGTACTTC.

CDR3 sequence reads: CASSANQETQYF. The DNA of the CDR3 is TGTGCCAGCAGTGCAAACCAAGAGACCCAGTACTTC. The rearrangement joins TRBV27 to TRBJ2-5, with D uncertain. The germline CDR1 and CDR2 sequences are MNHEY and SMNVEV (reference sequence). This CDR3 contains 12 residues. The V end was cut by 5 bases, the J end by 0 bases, with 4 bases between.

This clone was picked up one time. The chain uses TRBV28 and TRBJ2-7; 13 bases fit TRBD2. This CDR3 has 19 amino acids. Germline V lookup: CDR1 MDHEN, CDR2 SYDVKM. Losses at the gene ends were 6 bases for V and 2 bases for J; bases not matched to a gene: 16. This chain's CDR3 is CASSSLTLPGTSGAYEQYF. DNA for the CDR3: TGTGCCAGCAGCTCACTTACCCTTCCCGGGACTAGCGGGGCCTACGAGCAGTACTTC.

The chain recombines TRBV28 with TRBJ1-2, with D hard to call. The CDR3 is 14 amino acids. Trimming shortened V by 2 bases and J by 4 bases, and 11 bases separated the two germline ends. Germline loops: CDR1 MDHEN, CDR2 SYDVKM. For the CDR3, the DNA is TGTGCCAGCAGTTTAGGGCGGACCCCCTATGGCTACACCTTC. Amino acid sequence: CASSLGRTPYGYTF.

This sequence joins TRBV9 and TRBJ1-5, with D possibly matching TRBD1 (6 bases). The germline V gene has CDR1 SGDLS and CDR2 YYNGEE. V was cut by 3 bases and J by 9 bases, with 16 bases left in between. CDR3 size: 14 residues. The chain's CDR3 is CASSAGQYEGPQHF. The CDR3 DNA reads as TGTGCCAGCAGCGCAGGACAGTATGAAGGGCCCCAGCATTTT.

This clone has only one observation. The CDR3 bases are TGCAGCGTAGGCGAGCGGGAGGCATACTACAATGAGCAGTTCTTC. It encodes CSVGEREAYYNEQFF. J is TRBJ2-1 and V is TRBV29-1; TRBD2 aligns across 9 bases. Per the germline V gene, CDR1 is SQVTM and CDR2 is ANQGSEA. The CDR3 is 15 residues long. The V and J ends lost 6 bases and 3 bases, in that order; junction bases with no gene match: 9.

This clone was counted a single time. This chain uses TRBV30 with TRBJ2-1; D is possibly TRBD2 (5 bases). The V end was cut by 3 bases, the J end by 0 bases, with 12 bases between. CDR3 length equals 15 residues. Germline values: CDR1 GTSNPN, CDR2 SVGIG (reference sequence). CDR3 sequence (DNA): TGTGCCTGGAGCCCGGAAGGGAGCTCCTACAATGAGCAGTTCTTC. It encodes CAWSPEGSSYNEQFF.

Comment on this clone: Different DNA sequences within this sample yield the same CDR3. The chain has TRBV28 and TRBJ2-2; D may match TRBD1 or TRBD2 (6 bases each). The CDR3 is 16 amino acids. Germline assignment: CDR1 MDHEN and CDR2 SYDVKM. The V end was cut by 2 bases, the J end by 4 bases, with 14 bases between. The CDR3 here is CASSLAFGGPTGELFF. The CDR3 coding sequence is TGTGCCAGCAGTTTAGCGTTTGGGGGGCCCACCGGGGAGCTGTTTTTT.

This clone was seen more than once but under ten times. V gene TRBV11-2 combines with J gene TRBJ2-7; D call uncertain. The CDR3 has 12 amino acids. V lost 0 bases, J lost 3 bases, and 3 bases lay in between. Germline V gene data show CDR1 as SGHAT and CDR2 as FQNNGV. The CDR3, as DNA: TGTGCCAGCAGCTTAGATCTCTACGAGCAGTACTTC. It yields the protein CASSLDLYEQYF.

The J gene is TRBJ1-5, the V gene TRBV12-5; 7 bases match TRBD1. The V gene's germline CDR1 is LGHNT and CDR2 FRNRAP. This CDR3 is 16 amino acids long. The trim removed 2 bases at V and 4 bases at J, leaving 8 bases unmatched. CDR3 DNA: TGTGCTAGTGGTTTGTTCTACCAGGGGGGAAATCAGCCCCAGCATTTT. Encoded protein: CASGLFYQGGNQPQHF.

A single count supports this clone. The chain joins TRBV5-6 to TRBJ2-1; TRBD1 matches 9 bases. This CDR3 spans 13 amino acids. Germline values: CDR1 SGHDT, CDR2 YYEEEE. Trimming took 4 bases from V and 8 from J; bases not matched to a gene: 4. For the CDR3, the DNA is TGTGCCAGCAGCCAAGACAGGGGGTATGAGCAGTTCTTC. It encodes CASSQDRGYEQFF.

This clone was seen more than once but under ten times. The chain has TRBV29-1 and TRBJ2-7; 7 bases fit TRBD1. This CDR3 contains 12 residues. The V gene's germline CDR1 is SQVTM and CDR2 ANQGSEA. V lost 7 bases to trimming and J lost 0 bases; unmatched junction nucleotides: 3. CDR3 nucleotides: TGCAGCGCTGGGGACAGCTCCTACGAGCAGTACTTC. Translated, it gives CSAGDSSYEQYF.

V and J are TRBV27 and TRBJ2-7; 8 positions match TRBD2. The V and J ends lost 2 bases and 4 bases, in that order; junction bases with no gene match: 7. The CDR3 sequence is 15 residues long. Germline CDR1 and CDR2: MNHEY and SMNVEV (reference sequence). The CDR3 here is CASSLAQRELYEQYF. The CDR3 DNA follows: TGTGCCAGCAGTTTAGCCCAGCGGGAGTTGTACGAGCAGTACTTC.